Listed below are T cell receptor beta chains from one sample, sequenced in a study of cytomegalovirus exposure and HLA in healthy donors. Profiled with immunoSEQ multiplex PCR; TCRdb holds only in-frame clones, not every one. The sample gives about 68,000 clones, approximately 78% of which show up once; 6.5% to 8% is in the top ten. The source material was PBMCs. The receptors were gathered from a human donor in good health. CDR3s include the opening cysteine and the closing phenylalanine or tryptophan. The D gene is left open where the match is weak.

v_call	d_call	cdr3_length	j_call	cdr3_aa
TRBV5-8	-	17	TRBJ2-5	CASSRAGPRTGGETQYF
TRBV7-9	-	13	-	CAIFSPLSYEQYF
TRBV19	TRBD1	13	TRBJ2-7	CASSMDRGREQYF
TRBV19	-	14	TRBJ1-1	CASTPQVRNTEAFF
TRBV29-1	-	16	TRBJ2-3	CSAIPQGGESTDTQYF
TRBV10-3	TRBD1	15	TRBJ2-2	CAISGPGQGTGELFF
TRBV2	-	12	TRBJ1-6	CASGSYNSPLHF
TRBV18	-	12	TRBJ2-5	CASSPLEETQYF
TRBV27	-	15	TRBJ2-5	CASKPQQGVGETQYF
TRBV9	TRBD1	14	TRBJ2-4	CASSETGAKNIQYF
TRBV7-2	TRBD1	15	TRBJ1-6	CASSLYRGSASPLHF
TRBV7-2	-	13	TRBJ2-1	CASSTNRDNEQFF
TRBV19	TRBD1	14	TRBJ1-2	CASRRQGANYGYTF
TRBV7-9	TRBD2	14	TRBJ2-3	CASGTSGNTDTQYF
TRBV5-8	-	16	TRBJ2-2	CASSLKGLTNTGELFF